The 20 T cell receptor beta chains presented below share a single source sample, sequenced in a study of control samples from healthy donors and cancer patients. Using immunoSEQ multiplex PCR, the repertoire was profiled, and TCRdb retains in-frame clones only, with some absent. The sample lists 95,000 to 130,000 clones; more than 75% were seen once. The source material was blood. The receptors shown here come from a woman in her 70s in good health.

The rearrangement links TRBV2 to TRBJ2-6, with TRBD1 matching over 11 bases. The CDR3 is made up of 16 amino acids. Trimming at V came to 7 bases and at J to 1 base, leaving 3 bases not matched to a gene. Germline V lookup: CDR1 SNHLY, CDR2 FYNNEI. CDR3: CASNRDRGSGANVLTF. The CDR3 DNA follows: TGTGCCAGCAATAGGGACAGGGGGTCTGGGGCCAACGTCCTGACTTTC.

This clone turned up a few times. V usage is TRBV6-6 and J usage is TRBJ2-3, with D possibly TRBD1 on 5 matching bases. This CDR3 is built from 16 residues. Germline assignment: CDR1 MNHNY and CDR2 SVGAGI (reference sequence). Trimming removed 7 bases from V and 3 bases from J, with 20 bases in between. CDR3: CASKAQGGFRTDTQYF. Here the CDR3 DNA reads TGTGCCAGCAAAGCCCAGGGTGGGTTCCGGACAGATACGCAGTATTTT.

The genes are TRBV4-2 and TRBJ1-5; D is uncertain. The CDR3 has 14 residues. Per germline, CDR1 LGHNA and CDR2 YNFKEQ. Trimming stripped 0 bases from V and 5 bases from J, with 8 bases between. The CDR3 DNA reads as TGTGCCAGCAGCCAAGATATGTCACATCAGCCCCAGCATTTT. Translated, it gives CASSQDMSHQPQHF.

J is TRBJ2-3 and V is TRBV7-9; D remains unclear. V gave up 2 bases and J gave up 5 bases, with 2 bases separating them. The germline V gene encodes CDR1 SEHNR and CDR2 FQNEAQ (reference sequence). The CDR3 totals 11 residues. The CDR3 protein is CASSLQDTQYF. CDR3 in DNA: TGTGCCAGCAGCTTACAAGATACGCAGTATTTT.

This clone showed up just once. The CDR3: CASSQTGFSEAFF. The CDR3 bases are TGCGCCAGCAGCCAGACGGGGTTTTCTGAAGCTTTCTTT. This chain connects TRBV5-1 to TRBJ1-1, with D unresolved. Trimming shortened V by 4 bases and J by 6 bases, and 13 bases separated the two germline ends. CDR1 and CDR2 (germline): SGHRS, YFSETQ. The CDR3 has 13 residues.

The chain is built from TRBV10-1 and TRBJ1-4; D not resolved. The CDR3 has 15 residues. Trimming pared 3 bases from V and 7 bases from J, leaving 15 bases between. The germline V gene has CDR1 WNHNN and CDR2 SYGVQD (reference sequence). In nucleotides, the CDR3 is TGCGCCAGCAGTGAAGAGGGCCCGAGGAGTGAAAAACTGTTTTTT. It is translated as CASSEEGPRSEKLFF.

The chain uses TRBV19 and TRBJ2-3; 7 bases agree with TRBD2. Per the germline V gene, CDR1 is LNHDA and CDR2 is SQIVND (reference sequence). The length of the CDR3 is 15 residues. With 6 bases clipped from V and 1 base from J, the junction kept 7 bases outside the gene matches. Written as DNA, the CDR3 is TGTGCCAGTAGCACCCCGGGGGGAGGCACAGATACGCAGTATTTT. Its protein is CASSTPGGGTDTQYF.

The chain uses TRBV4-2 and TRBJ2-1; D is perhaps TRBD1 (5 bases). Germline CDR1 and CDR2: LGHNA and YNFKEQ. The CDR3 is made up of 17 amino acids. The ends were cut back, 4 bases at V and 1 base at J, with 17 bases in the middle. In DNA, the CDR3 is TGTGCCAGCAGCCGCAGTCTGGTTCAGGGTTCCTACAATGAGCAGTTCTTC. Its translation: CASSRSLVQGSYNEQFF.

The CDR3 DNA reads as TGTGCCAGCAGTTTGGGGACAGGGGGCTATGGCTACACCTTC. This codes for CASSLGTGGYGYTF. The rearrangement uses TRBV28 and TRBJ1-2; 11 bases align to TRBD1. Trimming removed 3 bases from V and 4 bases from J; junction bases left unmatched: 1. The germline gives CDR1 MDHEN, CDR2 SYDVKM. CDR3 size: 14 residues.

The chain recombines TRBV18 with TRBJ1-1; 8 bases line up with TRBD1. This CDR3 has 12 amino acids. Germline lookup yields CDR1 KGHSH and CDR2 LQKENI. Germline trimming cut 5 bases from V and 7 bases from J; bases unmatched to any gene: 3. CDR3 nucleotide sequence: TGTGCCAGCTCAGACGGGACAGGTGAAGCTTTCTTT. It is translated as CASSDGTGEAFF.

The CDR3, as DNA: TGTGCCATCAGTGAGCCCAGAACCACAGATACGCAGTATTTT. Protein: CAISEPRTTDTQYF. The chain employs TRBV10-3 and TRBJ2-3; D is unresolved. The V end was cut by 2 bases, the J end by 2 bases, with 8 bases between. The V gene's germline CDR1 is ENHRY and CDR2 SYGVKD. The CDR3 covers 14 residues.

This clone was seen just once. This chain's CDR3 is CASAGDVDSPLHF. CDR3 bases: TGTGCCAGCGCTGGGGACGTGGATTCACCCCTCCACTTT. J is TRBJ1-6 and V is TRBV6-5; possible D gene TRBD1, 5 bases. Trimming removed 8 bases from V and 8 bases from J, with 13 bases in between. The CDR3 consists of 13 residues. Germline V CDR1 and CDR2: MNHEY, SVGAGI.

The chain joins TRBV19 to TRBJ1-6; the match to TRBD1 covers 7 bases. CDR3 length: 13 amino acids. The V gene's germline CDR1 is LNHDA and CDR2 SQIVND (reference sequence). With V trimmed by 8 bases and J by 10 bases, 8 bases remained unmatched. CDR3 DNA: TGTGCCAGTCAGGACAGGCGGAAATCACCCCTCCACTTT. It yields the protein CASQDRRKSPLHF.

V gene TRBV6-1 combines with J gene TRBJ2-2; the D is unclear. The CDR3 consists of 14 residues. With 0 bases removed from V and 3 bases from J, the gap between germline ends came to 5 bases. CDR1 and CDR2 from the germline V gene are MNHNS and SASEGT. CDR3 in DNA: TGTGCCAGCAGTGAAGCTGGTGACACCGGGGAGCTGTTTTTT. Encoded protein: CASSEAGDTGELFF.

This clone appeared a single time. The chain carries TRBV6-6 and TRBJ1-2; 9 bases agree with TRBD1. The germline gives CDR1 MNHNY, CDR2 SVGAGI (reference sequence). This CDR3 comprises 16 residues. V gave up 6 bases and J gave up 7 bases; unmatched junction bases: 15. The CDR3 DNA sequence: TGTGCCAGCAGCAATACAGGGGGCGTGATAAAGGGTGGCTACACCTTC. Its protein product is CASSNTGGVIKGGYTF.

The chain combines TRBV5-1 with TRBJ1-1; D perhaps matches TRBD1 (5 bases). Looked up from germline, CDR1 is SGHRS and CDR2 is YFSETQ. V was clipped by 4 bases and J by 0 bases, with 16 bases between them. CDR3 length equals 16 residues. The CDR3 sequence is CASSAGQGNMNTEAFF. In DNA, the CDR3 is TGCGCCAGCAGCGCGGGCCAGGGAAACATGAACACTGAAGCTTTCTTT.

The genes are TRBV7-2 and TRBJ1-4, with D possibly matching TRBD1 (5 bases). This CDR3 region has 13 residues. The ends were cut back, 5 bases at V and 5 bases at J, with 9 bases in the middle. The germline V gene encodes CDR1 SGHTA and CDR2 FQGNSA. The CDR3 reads CASSRQINEKLFF. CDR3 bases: TGTGCCAGCAGCCGACAGATAAATGAAAAACTGTTTTTT.

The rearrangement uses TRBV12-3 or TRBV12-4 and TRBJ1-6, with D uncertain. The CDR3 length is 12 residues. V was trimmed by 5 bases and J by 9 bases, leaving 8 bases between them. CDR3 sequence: CASSAGSSPLHF. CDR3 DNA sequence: TGTGCCAGCAGTGCGGGAAGTTCACCCCTCCACTTT.

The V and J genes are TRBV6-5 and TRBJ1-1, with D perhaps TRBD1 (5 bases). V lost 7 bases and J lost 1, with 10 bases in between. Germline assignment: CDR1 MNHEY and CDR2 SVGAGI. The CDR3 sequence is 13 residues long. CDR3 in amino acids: CASNEGRNTEAFF. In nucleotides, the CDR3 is TGTGCCAGCAACGAGGGGAGGAACACTGAAGCTTTCTTT.

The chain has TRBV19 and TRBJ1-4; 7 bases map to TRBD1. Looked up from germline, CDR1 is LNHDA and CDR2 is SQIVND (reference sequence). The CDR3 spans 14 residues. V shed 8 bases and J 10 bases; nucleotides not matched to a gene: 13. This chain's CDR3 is CASSVTGFKGKLFF. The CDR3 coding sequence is TGTGCCAGTTCCGTGACAGGGTTCAAAGGAAAACTGTTTTTT.